The T cell receptor (beta chain) described here comes from a study of cytomegalovirus exposure and HLA in healthy donors. Study as a whole: The 100 million to 140 million unique TCR beta sequences, from around 200 million T cells, were found by an earlier analysis. Study results and caveats: Later analysis associated a missense DCLRE1C variant with TCR beta V- and J-gene trimming. Apart from CMV serostatus, no immune exposure information was available.

Comments on this clone: Its antigen is unknown.

This CDR3 comprises 15 residues. The V gene's germline CDR1 is SGHVS and CDR2 FQNEAQ. Trimming shortened V by 5 bases and J by 8 bases, and 16 bases separated the two germline ends. Amplification used 60 Vbeta primers and 13 Jbeta primers. Method: immunoSEQ multiplex PCR; TCRdb's copy keeps in-frame clones and lacks some. In all, the sample yields fewer than 150,000 clones. This receptor was taken from a man between 35 and 55 years old in good health and CMV-seronegative. The chain is built from TRBV7-8 and TRBJ1-6; the D gene is possibly TRBD1 (5 bases). Sequenced material: PBMCs. The CDR3 DNA reads TGTGCCAGCAGCCTGACGGGCTTCAGGGATTCACCCCTCCACTTT. Amino acid sequence: CASSLTGFRDSPLHF.